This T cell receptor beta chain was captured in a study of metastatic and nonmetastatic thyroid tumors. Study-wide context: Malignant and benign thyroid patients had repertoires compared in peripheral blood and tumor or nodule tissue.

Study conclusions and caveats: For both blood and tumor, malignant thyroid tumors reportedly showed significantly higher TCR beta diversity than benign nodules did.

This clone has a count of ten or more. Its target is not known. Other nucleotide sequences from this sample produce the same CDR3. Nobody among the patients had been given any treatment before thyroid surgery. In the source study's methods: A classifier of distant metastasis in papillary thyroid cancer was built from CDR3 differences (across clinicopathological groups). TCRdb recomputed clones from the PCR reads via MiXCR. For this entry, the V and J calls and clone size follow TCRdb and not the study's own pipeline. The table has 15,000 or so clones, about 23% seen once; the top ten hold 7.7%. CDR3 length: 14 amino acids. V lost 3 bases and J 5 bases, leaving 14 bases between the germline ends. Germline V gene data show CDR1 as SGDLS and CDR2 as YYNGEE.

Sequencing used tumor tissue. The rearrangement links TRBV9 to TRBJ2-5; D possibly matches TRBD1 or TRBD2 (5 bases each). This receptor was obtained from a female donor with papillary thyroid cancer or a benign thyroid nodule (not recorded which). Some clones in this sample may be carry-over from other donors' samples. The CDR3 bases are TGTGCCAGCAGCGCGTACGGGACGGGCGAGACCCAGTACTTC. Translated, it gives CASSAYGTGETQYF.